This record covers a single T cell receptor beta chain. The CDR3 length is 15 residues. From germline, CDR1 is SGHRS and CDR2 YFSETQ. Unmatched junction bases numbered 3, after V lost 2 bases and J lost 2 bases. The data were obtained in a study of blood T cell repertoires in COVID-19. At the level of the study: The study drew acute and convalescent COVID-19 samples from the United States, Italy and Spain. In each case, the material was cDNA or gDNA derived from T cells, B-cell-depleted T cells, or PBMCs.

In the original processing: Researchers report that nucleated cell counts were estimated from reference gene primer amplification. TCRdb's table, derived via immunoSEQ multiplex PCR, lists solely in-frame clones and lacks some. The V and J calls and clone size come from that table; D and trimming were worked out from the DNA. Of about 200,000 clones in the sample, roughly 78% were seen once. The chain recombines TRBV5-1 with TRBJ1-5; 8 nucleotides agree with TRBD1. The receptor's source is a woman aged 40 to 55 with acute or convalescent COVID-19. The material sequenced was peripheral blood. In DNA form, the CDR3 reads TGCGCCAGCAGCTTAGGACAGGGTGGCAATCAGCCCCAGCATTTT. Encoded protein: CASSLGQGGNQPQHF.